The clone carrying this T cell receptor (beta chain) came up many times. The record originates from a study of early T cells in non-severe SARS-CoV-2 infection. Study in general: The authors sequenced bulk RNA from unsorted whole blood, leaving chains unpaired.

In the library, individual cDNA molecules carried attached unique molecular identifiers. MiXCR, run by TCRdb on the 5' RACE reads, gives a single entry per CDR3 protein. The repertoire has around 28,000 distinct CDR3 sequences, about 4% of them found once; the top ten carry about 4.4%. V was clipped by 5 bases and J by 2 bases; unmatched bases: 11. The length of the CDR3 is 17 residues. The receptor was isolated from an adult who was a healthcare worker with PCR-confirmed SARS-CoV-2 infection or an uninfected control (not recorded which). Sequenced input: whole blood. This chain joins TRBV12-3 or TRBV12-4 and TRBJ2-1; TRBD2 aligns across 8 bases. CDR3 in amino acids: CASSLGSGSRTYNEQFF. Written as DNA, the CDR3 is TGTGCCAGCAGTCTGGGGAGCGGGAGTAGGACCTACAATGAGCAGTTCTTC.